The 8 T cell receptor beta chains below were found in one sample sequenced in a study of T cell repertoires in cytomegalovirus infection. TCRdb called the reads again in MiXCR, with one record for every CDR3 protein. The data hold about 180,000 distinct CDR3 sequences, with about 15% observed a single time. The sequenced sample was CD8+ T cells from PBMCs. Source of these receptors: a human donor in good health (CMV status not recorded). Some clones in this sample may be carry-over from other donors' samples.

This clonotype appeared many times. The rearrangement joins TRBV24-1 to TRBJ2-1, with 8 bases aligning to TRBD2. Per the germline V gene, CDR1 is KGHDR and CDR2 is SFDVKD. V lost 0 bases, J lost 2 bases, and 2 bases stayed unmatched. The CDR3 extends over 16 amino acids. CDR3 sequence (DNA): TGTGCCACCAGTGATTTGCCCGGGGGGGCCTACAATGAGCAGTTCTTC. This translates into CATSDLPGGAYNEQFF.

The chain is built from TRBV6-5 and TRBJ2-7, with D unresolved. The CDR3 loop spans 13 amino acids. Trimming removed 0 bases from V and 3 bases from J, with 6 bases in between. Germline CDR1 MNHEY, CDR2 SVGAGI. The CDR3 nucleotides are TGTGCCAGCAGTTACTCAGACAACTACGAGCAGTACTTC. It encodes CASSYSDNYEQYF.

This clonotype was seen a handful of times. The chain is built from TRBV7-2 and TRBJ2-2; 10 bases are a match to TRBD2. The CDR3 has 17 amino acids. The germline V gene has CDR1 SGHTA and CDR2 FQGNSA. J was trimmed by 4 bases and V by 5 bases; bases with no gene match: 10. The CDR3 region is CASSPRGLAGATGELFF. The CDR3 nucleotides read TGTGCCAGCAGCCCAAGAGGTCTAGCGGGGGCCACCGGGGAGCTGTTTTTT.

This chain uses TRBV5-1 with TRBJ2-1; TRBD1 is a possible D gene (5 bases). Germline V lookup: CDR1 SGHRS, CDR2 YFSETQ. The length of the CDR3 is 16 residues. V was shortened by 4 bases and J by 0 bases, with 14 bases between the two germline ends. The CDR3 here is CASSQRTPSSYNEQFF. The CDR3 nucleotides read TGCGCCAGCAGCCAACGGACACCAAGCTCCTACAATGAGCAGTTCTTC.

A few counts support this clonotype. The chain uses TRBV13 and TRBJ2-1; possible D gene TRBD1, 7 bases. Germline CDR1 and CDR2: PRHDT and FYEKMQ (reference sequence). Trimming removed 4 bases at V and 8 bases at J, with 21 bases between. The CDR3 runs to 16 residues. CDR3 sequence reads: CASSWGRQGGGDEQFF. The DNA for the CDR3 is TGTGCCAGCAGCTGGGGAAGACAGGGAGGAGGGGATGAGCAGTTCTTC.

This clonotype was counted only a few times. The chain employs TRBV20-1 and TRBJ1-1; unclear D gene. Between the trimmed V and J ends, which lost 3 bases and 2 bases, there was a span of 7 bases. Germline CDR1 and CDR2: DFQATT and SNEGSKA (reference sequence). This CDR3 contains 12 residues. CDR3: CSASVGNTEAFF. The CDR3 coding sequence is TGCAGTGCTAGTGTGGGAAACACTGAAGCTTTCTTT.

This clonotype has only a few counts. The rearrangement joins TRBV6-2 or TRBV6-3 to TRBJ1-1, with D tentatively TRBD1 (5 bases). CDR3 length equals 14 residues. V was pared by 0 bases and J by 7 bases, with 12 bases between. CDR1 and CDR2 from the germline V gene are MNHEY and SVGEGT. The CDR3 bases are TGTGCCAGCAGTTACTCGATTCAGGGTGATGAAGCTTTCTTT. This codes for CASSYSIQGDEAFF.

This clonotype was picked up one time. CDR3 in DNA: TGTGCCAGCTGTCTGACCTCCTACAATGAGCAGTTCTTC. Translated, it gives CASCLTSYNEQFF. V is TRBV11-2 and J is TRBJ2-1; D is undetermined. Trimming cost V 8 bases and J 0 bases, with 8 bases left between them. Germline loops: CDR1 SGHAT, CDR2 FQNNGV. The CDR3 extends over 13 amino acids.